A selection of T cell receptor beta chains follows, all from one sample in a study of T cell responses to AZD1222 COVID-19 vaccine. Only in-frame clones appear in the TCRdb table, and some are missing; sequencing was by immunoSEQ multiplex PCR. The sample holds approximately 140,000 clones, 82% seen once. The sample was peripheral blood, taken on day 0 of MenACWY control vaccination. These receptors all come from an adult in good health. CDR3s include the opening cysteine and the closing phenylalanine or tryptophan. D genes are given only for firm matches. For some rows the clone size is stated as once, few or many, or as a class when expanded; others skip it.

clone_size,d_call,v_call,j_call,cdr3_aa,cdr3_nt
NA,TRBD1,TRBV6-1,TRBJ2-7,CASSELDRGWNGNF,TGTGCCAGCAGTGAATTGGACAGGGGGTGGAACGGGAACTTC
once,NA,TRBV9,TRBJ1-4,CASSAAGSTREKLFF,TGTGCCAGCAGCGCAGCAGGGTCGACGAGGGAAAAACTGTTTTTT
NA,TRBD2,TRBV30,TRBJ2-3,CAWSVAPSGGTDTQYF,TGTGCCTGGAGTGTAGCCCCCAGCGGGGGCACAGATACGCAGTATTTT
few,TRBD1,TRBV7-3,TRBJ2-3,CASSLYGTGGRDTQYF,TGTGCCAGCAGCTTATACGGGACAGGGGGCAGAGATACGCAGTATTTT
NA,NA,TRBV19,TRBJ1-2,CASRDRGGSSGYTF,TGTGCCAGTAGAGACCGGGGGGGCTCCTCTGGCTACACCTTC
NA,TRBD2,TRBV12-5,TRBJ2-3,CASGSGGGSTDTQYF,TGTGCTAGTGGTAGCGGGGGAGGGTCGACAGATACGCAGTATTTT
NA,NA,TRBV3-1/TRBV3-2,TRBJ1-5,CASSQDRNQPQHF,TGTGCCAGCAGCCAAGACAGAAATCAGCCCCAGCATTTT
NA,TRBD1,TRBV19,TRBJ1-2,CASSTWTGSAYTF,TGTGCCAGTAGTACCTGGACAGGAAGTGCCTACACCTTC
NA,NA,TRBV11-2,TRBJ1-6,CASSPRENPYNSPLHF,TGTGCCAGCAGCCCCCGGGAAAATCCCTATAATTCACCCCTCCACTTT
NA,TRBD2,TRBV19,TRBJ2-1,CASSIGPQRGSYNEQFF,TGTGCCAGTAGTATAGGCCCTCAGCGGGGGTCCTACAATGAGCAGTTCTTC
NA,NA,TRBV27,TRBJ1-1,CASSRVNTEAFF,TGTGCCAGCAGTCGGGTCAACACTGAAGCTTTCTTT
NA,NA,TRBV18,TRBJ1-4,CASSRGQGEKLFF,TGTGCCAGCTCACGGGGGCAGGGTGAAAAACTGTTTTTT
few,NA,TRBV5-1,TRBJ1-2,CASSLGGLTAEWSYTF,TGCGCCAGCAGCTTGGGGGGGCTGACGGCTGAATGGAGCTACACCTTC
NA,NA,TRBV6-6,TRBJ2-1,CASRQTQGPMSYNEQFF,TGTGCCAGCAGGCAGACTCAGGGGCCTATGTCCTACAATGAGCAGTTCTTC
NA,NA,TRBV12-3/TRBV12-4,TRBJ1-1,CASSFWGNTEAFF,TGTGCCAGCAGTTTTTGGGGGAACACTGAAGCTTTCTTT
NA,TRBD2,TRBV9,TRBJ2-1,CASSVGLAGGYNEQFF,TGTGCCAGCAGCGTGGGACTAGCGGGGGGTTACAATGAGCAGTTCTTC
NA,NA,TRBV19,TRBJ1-1,CASSIMVGEDEAFF,TGTGCCAGTAGTATAATGGTAGGGGAGGATGAAGCTTTCTTT
NA,NA,TRBV6-5,TRBJ1-4,CASSSVMDEKLFF,TGTGCCAGCTCTTCAGTTATGGATGAAAAACTGTTTTTT
few,NA,TRBV28,TRBJ1-3,CASSSREGRVNTIYF,TGTGCCAGCAGTTCCCGGGAGGGACGGGTAAACACCATATATTTT
NA,TRBD1,TRBV19,TRBJ1-1,CASRDRGLDTEAFF,TGTGCCAGTAGGGACAGGGGATTGGACACTGAAGCTTTCTTT
NA,NA,TRBV19,TRBJ1-2,CASSPRTMAGYTF,TGTGCCAGTAGCCCCAGGACAATGGCGGGCTACACCTTC
NA,NA,TRBV5-6,TRBJ1-3,CASSFEDSGNTIYF,TGTGCCAGCAGCTTCGAAGACTCTGGAAACACCATATATTTT
NA,NA,TRBV7-9,TRBJ1-1,CASSLAVGGVPEAFF,TGTGCCAGCAGCTTAGCGGTAGGGGGAGTTCCTGAAGCTTTCTTT
NA,NA,TRBV3-1/TRBV3-2,TRBJ1-1,CASSQATRVFYGTEAFF,TGTGCCAGCAGCCAAGCGACCAGGGTCTTCTACGGCACTGAAGCTTTCTTT
NA,TRBD1,TRBV10-3,TRBJ1-1,CAIRGQGTSNTEAFF,TGTGCCATCAGGGGACAGGGAACGTCGAACACTGAAGCTTTCTTT
few,NA,TRBV28,TRBJ1-1,CASAPGVAGNTEAFF,TGTGCCAGCGCCCCTGGTGTGGCAGGAAACACTGAAGCTTTCTTT
once,NA,TRBV29-1,TRBJ2-1,CSVGASVDEQFF,TGCAGCGTTGGGGCTAGCGTGGATGAGCAGTTCTTC
NA,TRBD1,TRBV2,TRBJ2-6,CASRQGNSGANVLTF,TGTGCCAGCAGACAGGGGAATTCTGGGGCCAACGTCCTGACTTTC